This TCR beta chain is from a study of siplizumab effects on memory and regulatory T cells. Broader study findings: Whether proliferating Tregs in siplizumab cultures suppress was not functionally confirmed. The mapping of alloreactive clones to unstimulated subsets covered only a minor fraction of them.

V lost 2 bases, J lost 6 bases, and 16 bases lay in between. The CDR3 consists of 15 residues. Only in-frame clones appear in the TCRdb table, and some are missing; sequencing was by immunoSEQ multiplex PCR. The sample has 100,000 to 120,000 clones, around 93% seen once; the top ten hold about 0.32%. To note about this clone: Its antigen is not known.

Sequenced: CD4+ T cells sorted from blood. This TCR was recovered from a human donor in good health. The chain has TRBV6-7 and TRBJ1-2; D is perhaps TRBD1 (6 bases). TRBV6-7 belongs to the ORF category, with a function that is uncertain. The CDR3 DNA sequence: TGTGCCAGCAGTTACGGAAAGGGGGAGGCGGATGGCTACACCTTC. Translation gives CASSYGKGEADGYTF.